Listed below are T cell receptor beta chains from one sample, sequenced in a study of OX40 agonist ivuxolimab in advanced cancers. TCRdb's table, derived via immunoSEQ multiplex PCR, lists solely in-frame clones and lacks some. This table has about 35,000 clones, about nine tenths appearing once. The source material was CD4+ or CD8+ T cells sorted from blood, sampled in a trial of the OX40 agonist ivuxolimab. These receptors originate from an adult with an advanced solid tumor such as melanoma, head and neck, liver or kidney cancer. Both conserved end residues are part of each CDR3. The order of the fields is clone size, J gene, CDR3 length, D gene, V gene, CDR3 protein, CDR3 DNA. A D gene is named only where the DNA matches it firmly. Some rows mark clone size as missing; the rest say once, few, many or name a class of expanded clone.

NA TRBJ2-7 15 NA TRBV6-5 CASSYSGDASYEQYF TGTGCCAGCAGTTACTCGGGAGATGCGTCCTACGAGCAGTACTTC
NA TRBJ2-7 14 TRBD2 TRBV7-3 CASSASGSSYEQYF TGTGCCAGCAGCGCTAGCGGGAGTTCGTACGAGCAGTACTTC
NA TRBJ2-3 15 TRBD2 TRBV11-3 CASSLASGTTDTQYF TGTGCCAGCAGCTTAGCTAGCGGGACCACAGATACGCAGTATTTT
NA TRBJ1-1 12 NA TRBV27 CASSFRGTEAFF TGTGCCAGCAGTTTCCGAGGCACTGAAGCTTTCTTT
NA TRBJ2-1 13 NA TRBV7-2 CASSLDRVDEQFF TGTGCCAGCAGCTTAGATCGGGTCGATGAGCAGTTCTTC
NA TRBJ2-7 15 TRBD2 TRBV11-2 CASSQTSGSSYEQYF TGTGCCAGCAGCCAGACAAGCGGGAGCTCGTACGAGCAGTACTTC
NA TRBJ2-7 15 NA TRBV15 CATRDKEGRVHEQYF TGTGCCACCCGTGACAAGGAGGGCCGGGTCCACGAGCAGTACTTC
NA TRBJ1-2 13 TRBD1 TRBV29-1 CSAPTPGQGSVTF TGCAGCGCTCCCACCCCCGGACAGGGGAGTGTCACCTTC
NA TRBJ2-1 14 NA TRBV5-4 CASSWNRVEDEQFF TGTGCCAGCAGCTGGAACAGGGTGGAGGATGAGCAGTTCTTC
NA TRBJ2-7 14 TRBD1 TRBV11-2 CASSSGTDTYEQYF TGTGCCAGCAGCTCCGGGACAGACACCTACGAGCAGTACTTC
NA TRBJ1-1 16 TRBD1 TRBV9 CASSPQGDIPGTEAFF TGTGCCAGCAGCCCCCAGGGGGACATCCCTGGGACTGAAGCTTTCTTT
NA TRBJ2-7 15 TRBD1 TRBV27 CASSSPGQGRYEQYF TGTGCCAGCAGTTCACCGGGACAGGGGAGGTACGAGCAGTACTTC
once TRBJ1-5 16 TRBD1 TRBV28 CASRPNRGWDNQPQHF TGTGCCAGCAGGCCTAACAGGGGGTGGGATAATCAGCCCCAGCATTTT
NA TRBJ1-2 13 NA TRBV7-9 CASSPTGSYGYTF TGTGCCAGCAGCCCGACAGGCAGCTATGGCTACACCTTC
NA TRBJ1-1 15 NA TRBV5-6 CASSLAVGFSTEAFF TGTGCCAGCAGCTTGGCTGTGGGATTTAGCACTGAAGCTTTCTTT
NA TRBJ2-3 16 TRBD1 TRBV5-1 CASSRGPGTEDPTQYF TGCGCCAGCAGCCGCGGGCCCGGGACAGAAGATCCAACGCAGTATTTT
NA TRBJ2-3 14 TRBD1 TRBV15 CATSTRQGVDTQYF TGTGCCACCAGCACCCGACAGGGGGTGGATACGCAGTATTTT
NA TRBJ2-2 14 NA TRBV11-2 CASSLGGPTGELFF TGTGCCAGCAGCTTAGGTGGACCGACCGGGGAGCTGTTTTTT
NA TRBJ1-1 14 TRBD1 TRBV7-6 CASDRDRVNTEAFF TGTGCCAGCGATAGGGACAGGGTGAACACTGAAGCTTTCTTT
NA TRBJ2-1 13 NA TRBV30 CAWSPDHLNEQFF TGTGCCTGGAGCCCGGACCACCTCAATGAGCAGTTCTTC
NA TRBJ2-7 16 NA TRBV5-8 CASSLVARGASYEQYF TGTGCCAGCAGCTTGGTGGCGAGGGGGGCGTCCTACGAGCAGTACTTC
NA TRBJ2-3 15 NA TRBV7-6 CASSLVTGNPDTQYF TGTGCCAGCAGCTTAGTGACGGGTAACCCAGATACGCAGTATTTT
once TRBJ2-1 16 NA TRBV6-5 CASSYVGNPHWDEQFF TGTGCCAGCAGTTACGTTGGCAATCCCCATTGGGATGAGCAGTTCTTC
NA TRBJ1-1 12 NA TRBV6-5 CASRGQNTEAFF TGTGCCAGCAGAGGGCAGAACACTGAAGCTTTCTTT
NA TRBJ1-4 14 NA TRBV11-2 CASSYGGSNEKLFF TGTGCCAGCAGCTACGGGGGGTCTAATGAAAAACTGTTTTTT
NA TRBJ1-2 14 NA TRBV14 CASSQERGSYGYTF TGTGCCAGCAGCCAAGAACGGGGATCCTATGGCTACACCTTC
NA TRBJ2-2 13 NA TRBV6-6 CASSLRRKGELFF TGTGCCAGCAGTTTGAGGCGTAAGGGGGAGCTGTTTTTT
once TRBJ2-7 12 NA TRBV9 CASSGLGGEQYF TGTGCCAGCAGCGGGTTGGGTGGCGAGCAGTACTTC